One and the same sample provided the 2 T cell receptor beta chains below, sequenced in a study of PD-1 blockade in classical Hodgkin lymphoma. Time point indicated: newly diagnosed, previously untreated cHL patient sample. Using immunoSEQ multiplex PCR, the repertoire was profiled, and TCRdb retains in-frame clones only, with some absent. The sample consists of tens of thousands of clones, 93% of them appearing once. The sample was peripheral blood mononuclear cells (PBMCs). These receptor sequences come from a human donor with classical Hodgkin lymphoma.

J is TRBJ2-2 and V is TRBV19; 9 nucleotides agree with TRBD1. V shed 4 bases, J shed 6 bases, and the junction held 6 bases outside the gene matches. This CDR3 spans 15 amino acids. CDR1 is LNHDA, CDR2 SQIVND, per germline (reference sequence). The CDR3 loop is CASSNSGTGSGELFF. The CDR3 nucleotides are TGTGCCAGTAGTAACTCCGGGACAGGGTCCGGGGAGCTGTTTTTT.

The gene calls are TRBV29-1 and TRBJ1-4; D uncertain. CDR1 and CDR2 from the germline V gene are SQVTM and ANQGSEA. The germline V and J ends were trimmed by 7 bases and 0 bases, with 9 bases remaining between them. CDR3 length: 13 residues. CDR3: CSAAGPTNEKLFF. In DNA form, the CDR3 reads TGCAGCGCGGCAGGTCCAACTAATGAAAAACTGTTTTTT.